This paragraph covers one T cell receptor (beta chain) sequence. The antigen is undetermined. These data belong to a study of vaccination effects on CD4 cells after COVID-19. Study-level information: The study obtained samples from a couple of convalescent patients 16 days and one week before vaccination.

Sequencing was preceded by expansion of antigen-specific CD4+ T cells with viral peptide pools in the ViraFEST assay. The authors isolated CD4+ T cells after roughly eleven days of culture. According to PCR results, the person was infected with SARS-CoV-2 between March and December 2020. Every well got a few million PBMC, which were grown with around 9.2 IU/ml IL-2 and approximately 9.7 ug/ml peptides. Study results and caveats: Post-vaccine spike-reactive clones in convalescents were mainly new vaccine-induced clones. Marked contraction was observed in infection-induced and vaccine-induced clones late after vaccination.

Sequencing was performed with immunoSEQ multiplex PCR; in TCRdb, only in-frame clones are kept and a portion is missing. Of roughly 25,000 clones in the sample, approximately 69% were seen once. The V gene lost 3 bases and the J gene lost 5 bases, with 9 bases spanning the gap. This CDR3 has 13 residues. Germline CDR1 and CDR2: SGHTA and FQGTGA. This chain connects TRBV7-3 to TRBJ2-3, with D uncertain. This specimen was CD4+ T cells from PBMCs cultured with SARS-CoV-2 spike peptides, taken before COVID-19 vaccination. This receptor was obtained from a human donor who had a prior SARS-CoV-2 infection. The CDR3 protein is CASSFGWEDTQYF. For the CDR3, the DNA is TGTGCCAGCAGCTTTGGTTGGGAAGATACGCAGTATTTT.